The following is a T cell receptor (beta chain) sequence with its context. Profiling relied on immunoSEQ multiplex PCR, and the TCRdb table lists in-frame clones only, not all of them. Of tens of thousands of clones in the sample, more than 95% were seen once. The CDR3 spans 15 residues. Trimming cost V 2 bases and J 5 bases, with 15 bases left between them. The germline CDR1 and CDR2 sequences are MNHEY and SVGAGI. This sample was included in a study of control samples from healthy donors and cancer patients. This receptor was taken from a woman under 30 in good health. Material: blood. The rearrangement uses TRBV6-5 and TRBJ1-2, with TRBD1 as a possible D gene (5 bases). CDR3 bases: TGTGCCAGCAGTTACGGGGATCGGGGGAAGTATGGCTACACCTTC. Amino acid sequence: CASSYGDRGKYGYTF.